This T cell receptor (beta chain) came from a study of blood T cell repertoires in COVID-19. CDR1 and CDR2 (germline): LGHNA, YNFKEQ. The CDR3 totals 17 residues. After removal of 0 bases from V and 4 bases from J, the junction contained 6 bases not matched to a gene. Authors' processing steps: It was from reference gene primer amplification that nucleated cell counts were estimated. Using immunoSEQ multiplex PCR, the repertoire was profiled, and TCRdb retains in-frame clones only, with some absent. That table furnishes V, J and clone size, whereas the DNA furnished D and trimming. The repertoire holds 150,000 or so clones, with about 86% as singletons.

The sequenced sample consisted of peripheral blood. The TCR sequence derives from a man aged 45 to 65 with active or convalescent COVID-19. V is TRBV4-2 and J is TRBJ2-2; 9 bases agree with TRBD2. CDR3 residues: CASSQDVAGVATGELFF. As DNA, the CDR3 is TGTGCCAGCAGCCAAGATGTAGCGGGAGTGGCCACCGGGGAGCTGTTTTTT.